A selection of T cell receptor beta chains follows, all from one sample in a study of shared clonotypes between healthy human individuals. Measured with immunoSEQ multiplex PCR; TCRdb has only the in-frame clones, and not every one. The sample lists more than 400,000 clones, 81% seen once, with more than 9.5% in the top ten. The sequencing sample was made of PBMCs. The source of these receptors is a woman aged 40 to 50 in good health. Some clones in this sample may be carry-over from other donors' samples. CDR3s include the opening cysteine and the closing phenylalanine or tryptophan.

TRBV11-1,CASSLGGDRAYEQYF
TRBV4-1,CASSQVWVGSADTQYF
TRBV19,CASSPGRGYGYTF
TRBV6-5,CASTQRSTDTQYF
TRBV5-4,CASSLGDRRDGNTIYF
TRBV2,CASSPQSSGANVLTF
TRBV15,CATSRAARGSRTEAFF
TRBV6-1,CASSGLSGASGANVLTF
TRBV5-4,CASSSDRGRLYGYTF
TRBV18,CASSPRLTMNTEAFF
TRBV7-2,CASSAQISAETQYF
TRBV18,CASSPLGATYNEQFF
TRBV19,CASRDINTGELFF
TRBV7-2,CASSAYRVVEAFF
TRBV4-1,CASSQGRLANTGELFF
TRBV7-2,CASSSEGHLNYGYTF
TRBV7-2,CASSFGTAGNTIYF
TRBV6-5,CASRGGGSNQPQHF
TRBV7-9,CASSLASPSHGYEQFF
TRBV9,CASSVGTLSGYTF
TRBV30,CAWSRLAGETQYF
TRBV7-6,CASSLEGHTNSGNTIYF
TRBV6-6,CASSYAGHSYEQYF
TRBV5-1,CASSFDRYEQYF
TRBV7-2,CASSLWGAGASEQYF
TRBV7-6,CASSLARTNTEAFF
TRBV4-3,CASSQHLAEGRFF
TRBV4-1,CASSQRTLRAMNTEAFF
TRBV30,CAWSVSGLVTGELFF
TRBV19,CASSVTGWAEAFF
TRBV15,CATSRPGASSGNTIYF
TRBV7-9,CASTSDVQPQFF
TRBV7-2,CASSRGGSDEQFF
TRBV15,CATSRGVSSYNEQFF
TRBV19,CASSSTGYEKLFF
TRBV18,CASSPQGTGGAYEQYF
TRBV9,CASSANSGNTIYF